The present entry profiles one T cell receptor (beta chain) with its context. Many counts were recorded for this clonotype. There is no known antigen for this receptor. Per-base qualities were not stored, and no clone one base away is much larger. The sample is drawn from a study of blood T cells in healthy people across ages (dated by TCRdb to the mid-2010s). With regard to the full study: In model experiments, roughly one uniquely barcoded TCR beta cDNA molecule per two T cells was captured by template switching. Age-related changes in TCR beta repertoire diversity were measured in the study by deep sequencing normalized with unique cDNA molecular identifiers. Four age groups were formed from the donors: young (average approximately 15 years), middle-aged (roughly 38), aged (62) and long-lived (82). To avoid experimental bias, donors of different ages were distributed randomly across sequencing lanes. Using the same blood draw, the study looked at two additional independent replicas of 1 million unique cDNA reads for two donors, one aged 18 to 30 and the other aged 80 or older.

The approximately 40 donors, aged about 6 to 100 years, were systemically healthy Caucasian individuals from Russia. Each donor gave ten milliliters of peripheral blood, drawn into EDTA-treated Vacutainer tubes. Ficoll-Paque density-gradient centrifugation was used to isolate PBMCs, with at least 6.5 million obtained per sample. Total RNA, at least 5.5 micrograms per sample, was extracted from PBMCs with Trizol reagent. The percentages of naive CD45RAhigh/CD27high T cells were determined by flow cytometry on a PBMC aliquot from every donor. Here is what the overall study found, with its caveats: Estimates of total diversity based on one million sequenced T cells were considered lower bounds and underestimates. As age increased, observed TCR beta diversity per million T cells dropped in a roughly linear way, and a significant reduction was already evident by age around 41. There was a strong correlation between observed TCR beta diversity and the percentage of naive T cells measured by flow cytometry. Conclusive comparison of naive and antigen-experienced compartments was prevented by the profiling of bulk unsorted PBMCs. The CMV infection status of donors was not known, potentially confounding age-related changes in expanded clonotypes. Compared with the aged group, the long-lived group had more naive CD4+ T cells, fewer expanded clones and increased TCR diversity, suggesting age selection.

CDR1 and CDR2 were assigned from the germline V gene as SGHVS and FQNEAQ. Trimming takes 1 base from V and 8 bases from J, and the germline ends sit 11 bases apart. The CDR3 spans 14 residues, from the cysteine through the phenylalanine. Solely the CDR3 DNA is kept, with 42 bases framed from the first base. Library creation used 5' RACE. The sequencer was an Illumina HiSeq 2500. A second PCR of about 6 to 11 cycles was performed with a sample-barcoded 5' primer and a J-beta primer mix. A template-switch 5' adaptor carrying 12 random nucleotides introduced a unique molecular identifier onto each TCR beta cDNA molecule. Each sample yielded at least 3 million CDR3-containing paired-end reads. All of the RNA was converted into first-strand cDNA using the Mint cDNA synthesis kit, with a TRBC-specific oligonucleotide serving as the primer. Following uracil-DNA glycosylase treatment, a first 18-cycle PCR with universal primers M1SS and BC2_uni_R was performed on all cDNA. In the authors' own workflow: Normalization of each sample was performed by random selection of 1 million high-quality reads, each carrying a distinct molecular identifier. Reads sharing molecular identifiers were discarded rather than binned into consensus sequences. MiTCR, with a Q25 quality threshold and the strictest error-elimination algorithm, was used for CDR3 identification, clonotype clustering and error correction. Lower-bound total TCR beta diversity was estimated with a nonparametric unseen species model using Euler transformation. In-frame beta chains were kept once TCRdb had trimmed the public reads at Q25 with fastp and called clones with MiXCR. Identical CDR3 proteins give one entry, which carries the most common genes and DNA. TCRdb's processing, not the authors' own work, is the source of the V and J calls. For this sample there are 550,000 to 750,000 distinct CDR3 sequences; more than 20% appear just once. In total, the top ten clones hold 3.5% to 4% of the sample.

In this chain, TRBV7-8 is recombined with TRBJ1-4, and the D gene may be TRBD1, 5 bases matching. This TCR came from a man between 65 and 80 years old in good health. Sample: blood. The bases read TGTGCCAGCAGCTTAGTGGGGGTAATGGAAAAACTGTTTTTT. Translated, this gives CASSLVGVMEKLFF.